The 25 T cell receptor beta chains given below trace back to one sample, sequenced in a study of PD-1 blockade in classical Hodgkin lymphoma. Noted time point: cycle 4 day 1 (C4D1), after about 6 weeks of nivolumab. Patients all relapsed after autologous stem cell transplantation, and there was variation in brentuximab vedotin exposure. TCRdb's copy holds only in-frame clones and misses some; the assay was immunoSEQ multiplex PCR. The sample holds some 90,000 clones, 75% to 85% seen once. The sequencing used peripheral blood mononuclear cells (PBMCs), collected before the fourth cycle of nivolumab. Receptors originate from a human donor with classical Hodgkin lymphoma.

This chain uses TRBV18 with TRBJ1-5; TRBD1 matches at 9 bases. The V gene end was trimmed by 2 bases and the J gene end by 5 bases; junction bases not matched to a gene: 7. In germline, CDR1 is KGHSH, CDR2 LQKENI. The CDR3 consists of 16 residues. Written as DNA, the CDR3 is TGTGCCAGCTCACCAATGGACAGGGGACTTTATCAGCCCCAGCATTTT. Protein sequence: CASSPMDRGLYQPQHF.

The rearrangement uses TRBV10-3 and TRBJ1-4; D is unresolved. Germline V gene lookup returns CDR1 ENHRY and CDR2 SYGVKD. The CDR3 runs to 13 residues. Trimming took 4 bases from V and 8 from J, leaving 11 bases between them. The CDR3 sequence: CAISAGESEKLFF. The CDR3 DNA is TGTGCCATCAGTGCTGGGGAAAGCGAAAAACTGTTTTTT.

This CDR3 is CASRGDLNTEAFF. DNA of the CDR3: TGTGCCAGCAGGGGGGACTTAAACACTGAAGCTTTCTTT. This chain links TRBV2 with TRBJ1-1; TRBD1 might be the D (5 bases). The CDR3 totals 13 residues. Germline assignment: CDR1 SNHLY and CDR2 FYNNEI. Trimming took 6 bases from V and 2 from J, leaving 10 bases between them.

Written as DNA, the CDR3 is TGTGCCAGCAGCCCGACTCTCACTAATGAAAAACTGTTTTTT. Amino acid sequence: CASSPTLTNEKLFF. The rearrangement joins TRBV16 to TRBJ1-4; D unclear. The V and J ends lost 4 bases and 2 bases respectively, with 8 bases between them. The CDR3 extends over 14 amino acids. Per germline, CDR1 KGHSY and CDR2 FQNENV.

The genes are TRBV7-6 and TRBJ2-3; 9 positions match TRBD2. Germline-derived CDR1 and CDR2 are SGHVS and FNYEAQ. The trim removed 2 bases at V and 0 bases at J, leaving 6 bases unmatched. The CDR3 sequence is 17 residues long. The CDR3 region is CASSLLTSGTSTDTQYF. The CDR3 coding sequence is TGTGCCAGCAGCTTATTGACTAGCGGTACTAGCACAGATACGCAGTATTTT.

The rearrangement uses TRBV2 and TRBJ2-6, with 8 bases matching TRBD1. This CDR3 has 17 residues. Germline loops: CDR1 SNHLY, CDR2 FYNNEI. J gave up 0 bases and V 2 bases, and 3 bases lay outside the gene matches. The CDR3: CASSERQGHSGANVLTF. The CDR3 bases are TGTGCCAGCAGTGAACGACAGGGGCACTCTGGGGCCAACGTCCTGACTTTC.

The chain joins TRBV7-2 to TRBJ1-2, with D perhaps matching TRBD1 (5 bases). The germline V and J ends were trimmed by 5 bases and 7 bases, with 14 bases remaining between them. This CDR3 contains 13 residues. Germline V CDR1 and CDR2: SGHTA, FQGNSA. CDR3 region: CASSRDRGIGYTF. The CDR3 region has the DNA TGTGCCAGCAGCCGGGACCGGGGTATTGGCTACACCTTC. Using reference TRBV7-2 and TRBJ1-2 for the parts outside the CDR3, the full variable domain is GAGVSQSPSNKVTEKGKDVELRCDPISGHTALYWYRQSLGQGLEFLIYFQGNSAPDKSGLPSDRFSAERTGGSVSTLTIQRTQQEDSAVYLCASSRDRGIGYTFGSGTRLTVV.

The chain recombines TRBV5-4 with TRBJ1-2, with no clear D. Looked up from germline, CDR1 is SGHNT and CDR2 is YYREEE (reference sequence). V lost 5 bases to trimming and J lost 8 bases, with 19 bases between them. The CDR3 has 14 residues. CDR3 nucleotide sequence: TGTGCCAGCAGGGAGGGTTTGGGGTCGGTCGGCTACACCTTC. Translated: CASREGLGSVGYTF. The full variable domain, in which reference TRBV5-4 and TRBJ1-2 provide the parts outside the CDR3, is ETGVTQSPTHLIKTRGQQVTLRCSSQSGHNTVSWYQQALGQGPQFIFQYYREEENGRGNFPPRFSGLQFPNYSSELNVNALELDDSALYLCASREGLGSVGYTFGSGTRLTVV.

This clone has only one observation. The genes are TRBV30 and TRBJ1-5; D unresolved. The CDR3 is made up of 13 amino acids. V was pared by 2 bases and J by 7 bases, with 12 bases between. Germline-derived CDR1 and CDR2 are GTSNPN and SVGIG (reference sequence). CDR3 sequence (DNA): TGTGCCTGGAGTCAAGGACTGGAGCAGCCCCAGCATTTT. Translated: CAWSQGLEQPQHF. The full variable domain, its missing parts supplied by reference TRBV30 and TRBJ1-5, is SQTIHQWPATLVQPVGSPLSLECTVEGTSNPNLYWYRQAAGRGLQLLFYSVGIGQISSEVPQNLSASRPQDRQFILSSKKLLLSDSGFYLCAWSQGLEQPQHFGDGTRLSIL.

This chain uses TRBV20-1 with TRBJ2-2; no reliable D call. This CDR3 comprises 11 residues. Germline V lookup: CDR1 DFQATT, CDR2 SNEGSKA (reference sequence). The V end lost 3 bases, the J end lost 5 bases, and 4 bases lay between the germline ends. CDR3 sequence (DNA): TGCAGTGCTAGCAGTACCGGGGAGCTGTTTTTT. It codes for CSASSTGELFF.

This clone was seen just once. The V gene is TRBV5-4, the J gene TRBJ2-4; 7 positions agree with TRBD2. The CDR3 spans 14 residues. Per germline, CDR1 SGHNT and CDR2 YYREEE (reference sequence). The V segment lost 4 bases and the J segment 5 bases; nucleotides outside the gene matches: 6. CDR3 DNA sequence: TGTGCCAGCAGCCCGGCGGGGGAGCAAAACATTCAGTACTTC. Translating gives CASSPAGEQNIQYF.

V and J are TRBV7-9 and TRBJ1-2; D perhaps matches TRBD1 (6 bases). Trimming took off 5 bases at V and 3 bases at J, with 16 bases between the two ends. CDR1 is SEHNR and CDR2 is FQNEAQ in the germline V gene (reference sequence). The CDR3 contains 15 residues. The CDR3 here is CASSKGTTRDYGYTF. In nucleotides, the CDR3 is TGTGCCAGCAGCAAAGGGACAACCAGGGACTATGGCTACACCTTC.

The chain uses TRBV18 and TRBJ1-1; D is undetermined. Germline CDR1 KGHSH, CDR2 LQKENI. The V and J ends lost 3 bases and 0 bases respectively, with 8 bases between them. The CDR3 consists of 14 residues. The CDR3 nucleotides read TGTGCCAGCTCACCGACCTTCATGAACACTGAAGCTTTCTTT. It is translated as CASSPTFMNTEAFF.

This clone was seen once. The chain recombines TRBV5-4 with TRBJ2-1, with 11 bases aligning to TRBD2. CDR3 size: 15 residues. The germline gives CDR1 SGHNT, CDR2 YYREEE (reference sequence). Trimming at V came to 0 bases and at J to 6 bases, leaving 2 bases not matched to a gene. DNA of the CDR3: TGTGCCAGCAGCTTGGATAGCGGGGGGGGCAATGAGCAGTTCTTC. Amino acids: CASSLDSGGGNEQFF.

This clone was detected a few times. The chain has TRBV10-3 and TRBJ1-2, with a weak D call TRBD1 (5 bases). The CDR3 loop spans 12 amino acids. Germline V gene sequence: CDR1 ENHRY, CDR2 SYGVKD. Trimming took 6 bases from V and 1 from J, leaving 6 bases between them. The CDR3 DNA follows: TGTGCCATCAGGACAGATAACTATGGCTACACCTTC. Amino acid sequence: CAIRTDNYGYTF.

The chain is built from TRBV4-2 and TRBJ2-2, with D perhaps matching TRBD1 (6 bases). Germline V gives CDR1 LGHNA, CDR2 YNFKEQ. With 1 base removed from V and 5 bases from J, the gap between germline ends came to 11 bases. This CDR3 region has 15 residues. The CDR3 loop reads CASSQATQGTGELFF. The CDR3 coding sequence is TGTGCCAGCAGCCAAGCAACACAGGGAACCGGGGAGCTGTTTTTT.

This clone was counted a single time. The chain has TRBV5-4 and TRBJ1-1; TRBD1 might be the D (6 bases). Per the germline V gene, CDR1 is SGHNT and CDR2 is YYREEE (reference sequence). There are 17 residues in the CDR3. V was cut by 4 bases and J by 4 bases, with 23 bases left in between. CDR3 sequence: CASSPGVGRDKTTEAFF. In DNA, the CDR3 is TGTGCCAGCAGCCCCGGGGTCGGCAGGGACAAGACCACTGAAGCTTTCTTT. The whole variable domain, filled in from reference TRBV5-4 and TRBJ1-1, reads ETGVTQSPTHLIKTRGQQVTLRCSSQSGHNTVSWYQQALGQGPQFIFQYYREEENGRGNFPPRFSGLQFPNYSSELNVNALELDDSALYLCASSPGVGRDKTTEAFFGQGTRLTVV.

The chain has TRBV5-1 and TRBJ2-3; 8 nucleotides line up with TRBD1. The length of the CDR3 is 14 residues. Trimming at V came to 3 bases and at J to 4 bases, leaving 4 bases not matched to a gene. CDR1 SGHRS and CDR2 YFSETQ come from the germline V gene. CDR3 sequence (DNA): TGCGCCAGCAGCTACGACAGGGGACCAGATACGCAGTATTTT. As protein: CASSYDRGPDTQYF.

The gene calls are TRBV7-9 and TRBJ1-1; D may be TRBD1 (6 bases). The CDR3 sequence is 15 residues long. Germline CDR1 and CDR2: SEHNR and FQNEAQ (reference sequence). With 0 bases removed from V and 5 bases from J, the gap between germline ends came to 13 bases. The CDR3: CASSLAGGGKTEAFF. CDR3 in DNA: TGTGCCAGCAGCTTAGCAGGGGGAGGGAAAACTGAAGCTTTCTTT.

The chain combines TRBV6-6 with TRBJ2-7; possibly TRBD2 for D (6 bases). The V and J ends lost 7 bases and 0 bases respectively, with 13 bases between them. From germline, CDR1 is MNHNY and CDR2 SVGAGI (reference sequence). The CDR3 loop spans 14 amino acids. As DNA, the CDR3 is TGTGCCAGCAATCCTCGGGACTCCTCCTACGAGCAGTACTTC. This sequence encodes CASNPRDSSYEQYF.

This chain joins TRBV5-1 and TRBJ2-5, with TRBD2 matching over 10 bases. Trimming at V came to 0 bases and at J to 5 bases, leaving 7 bases not matched to a gene. The V gene's germline CDR1 is SGHRS and CDR2 YFSETQ. The CDR3 loop spans 16 amino acids. CDR3 DNA: TGCGCCAGCAGCTTGGAGGGGCTAGCGGGAGAGGAGACCCAGTACTTC. This sequence encodes CASSLEGLAGEETQYF.

The chain is built from TRBV6-5 and TRBJ2-1, with D unresolved. This CDR3 spans 15 amino acids. Germline V gene lookup returns CDR1 MNHEY and CDR2 SVGAGI. V shed 1 base and J shed 10 bases, with 17 bases lying between them. The CDR3 protein is CASSYFGGPAGEQFF. The CDR3 nucleotides are TGTGCCAGCAGTTACTTCGGTGGGCCTGCTGGGGAGCAGTTCTTC.

There are a few counts of this clone. The chain couples TRBV6-5 to TRBJ1-1; 7 bases are shared with TRBD1. Looked up from germline, CDR1 is MNHEY and CDR2 is SVGAGI. After removal of 5 bases from V and 1 base from J, the junction contained 1 base not matched to a gene. This CDR3 spans 13 amino acids. CDR3 amino acids: CASSRTGNTEAFF. The CDR3 DNA sequence: TGTGCCAGCAGTCGGACAGGGAACACTGAAGCTTTCTTT.

This chain links TRBV7-2 with TRBJ1-1; D possibly corresponds to TRBD1 (6 bases). Germline V gives CDR1 SGHTA, CDR2 FQGNSA. V was pared by 6 bases and J by 0 bases, with 14 bases between. The CDR3 spans 15 residues. Here the CDR3 DNA reads TGTGCCAGCAGGCCGGAGGGGACAATGAACACTGAAGCTTTCTTT. Translated, it gives CASRPEGTMNTEAFF.

CDR3 region: CASSPSGENYEQYF. DNA of the CDR3: TGTGCCAGCTCACCGTCGGGAGAGAACTACGAGCAGTACTTC. This chain joins TRBV18 and TRBJ2-7, with D perhaps TRBD2 (6 bases). Trimming removed 3 bases at V and 3 bases at J, with 12 bases between. The CDR3 is 14 amino acids. The germline V gene encodes CDR1 KGHSH and CDR2 LQKENI.